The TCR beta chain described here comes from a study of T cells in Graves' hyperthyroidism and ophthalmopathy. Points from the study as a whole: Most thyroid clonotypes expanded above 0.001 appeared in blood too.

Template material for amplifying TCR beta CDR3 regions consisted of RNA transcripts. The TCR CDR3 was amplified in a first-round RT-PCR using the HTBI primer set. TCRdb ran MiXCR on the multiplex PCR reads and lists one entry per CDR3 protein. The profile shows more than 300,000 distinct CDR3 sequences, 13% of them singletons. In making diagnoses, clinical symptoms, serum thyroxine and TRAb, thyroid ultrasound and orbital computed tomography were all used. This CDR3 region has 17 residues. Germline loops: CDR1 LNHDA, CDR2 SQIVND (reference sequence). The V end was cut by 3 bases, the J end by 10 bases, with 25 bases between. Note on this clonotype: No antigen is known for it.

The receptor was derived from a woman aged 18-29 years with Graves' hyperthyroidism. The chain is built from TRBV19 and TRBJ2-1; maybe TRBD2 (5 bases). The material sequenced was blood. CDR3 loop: CASSMGVRSGPMTEQFF. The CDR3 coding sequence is TGTGCCAGTAGTATGGGAGTCAGGAGCGGCCCAATGACAGAGCAGTTCTTC.